This T cell receptor (beta chain) derives from a study of shared clonotypes between healthy human individuals. Terminally differentiated effector memory CD45RA+ cells were left out of the naive CD8 fraction, which was CD45RO-negative and positively selected for CCR7. Once extracted for a subset, genomic DNA was divided evenly among several immunoSEQ plates. The method was immunoSEQ multiplex PCR; TCRdb's version includes in-frame clones alone and lacks a portion of them. The repertoire holds 1.5 million to 2.5 million clones, with approximately 94% as singletons. CDR3 size: 14 residues. J lost 1 base, V lost 5 bases, and 5 bases had no gene match. Germline loops: CDR1 SEHNR, CDR2 FQNEAQ (reference sequence). With respect to this clone: The same CDR3 also results from other DNA sequences found in this sample.

The chain joins TRBV7-9 to TRBJ2-7, with 7 bases fitting TRBD1. The material sequenced was naive CD8+ T cells sorted from blood. The receptor was derived from a man younger than 35 in good health. Here the CDR3 reads CASSPRQGSYEQYF. The CDR3, as DNA: TGTGCCAGCAGCCCGCGACAGGGTTCCTACGAGCAGTACTTC.